This T cell receptor beta chain stems from a study of early T cells in non-severe SARS-CoV-2 infection. Unique molecular identifiers tagged individual cDNA molecules. Via MiXCR, TCRdb re-called the 5' RACE reads, giving one row per CDR3 protein. The sample yields 50,000 to 70,000 distinct CDR3 sequences, just under 9% seen once. The junction had 18 bases not matched to a gene; V was cut back by 6 bases and J by 11 bases. Germline values: CDR1 MNHEY, CDR2 SVGEGT. The CDR3 runs 15 residues. Ten or more counts support this clonotype. The sample comprised whole blood. This chain links TRBV6-2 or TRBV6-3 with TRBJ2-5, with TRBD2 identical over 7 bases. The TCR originated in an adult who was a healthcare worker with PCR-confirmed SARS-CoV-2 infection or an uninfected control (not recorded which). The CDR3 coding sequence is TGTGCCAGCAGCACCAGCTCAACAGCGGGGCGGGGGCAGTACTTC. The encoded protein is CASSTSSTAGRGQYF.